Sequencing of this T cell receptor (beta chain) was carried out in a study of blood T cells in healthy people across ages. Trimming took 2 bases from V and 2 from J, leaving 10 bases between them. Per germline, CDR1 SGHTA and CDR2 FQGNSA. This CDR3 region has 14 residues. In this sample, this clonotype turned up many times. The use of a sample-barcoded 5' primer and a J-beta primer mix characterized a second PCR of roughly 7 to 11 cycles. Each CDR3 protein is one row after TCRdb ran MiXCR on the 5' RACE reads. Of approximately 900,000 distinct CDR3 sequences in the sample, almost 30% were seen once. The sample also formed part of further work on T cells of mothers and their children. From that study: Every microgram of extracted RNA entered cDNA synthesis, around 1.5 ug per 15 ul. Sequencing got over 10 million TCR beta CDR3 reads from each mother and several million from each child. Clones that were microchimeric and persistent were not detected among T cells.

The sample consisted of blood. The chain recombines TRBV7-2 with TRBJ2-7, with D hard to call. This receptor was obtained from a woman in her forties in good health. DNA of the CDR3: TGTGCCAGCAGCTTACACGTCGGAACCTACGAGCAGTACTTC. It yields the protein CASSLHVGTYEQYF.